Listed below are T cell receptor beta chains from one sample, sequenced in a study of glioma-infiltrating T cells after dendritic cell vaccination. This table comes from immunoSEQ multiplex PCR, and its TCRdb copy is limited to in-frame clones, with some not included. The table has approximately 48,000 clones, 75% to 90% seen once; the top ten hold around 5%. Sequenced material: blood, taken after dendritic cell vaccination. The receptors were gathered from a human donor with glioblastoma. CDR3s include the opening cysteine and the closing phenylalanine or tryptophan. A D gene is named only where the DNA matches it firmly.

J gene	D gene	V gene	CDR3 length	CDR3 DNA	CDR3 protein
TRBJ2-7	-	TRBV28	15	TGTGCCAGCGGGCTCGTTGGAGGTTTGGGCTACGAGCAGTACTTC	CASGLVGGLGYEQYF
TRBJ1-1	-	TRBV5-1	18	TGCGCCAGCAGCTTTTATAGCCTAACCGGGACAAGCCTCACTGAAGCTTTCTTT	CASSFYSLTGTSLTEAFF
TRBJ1-3	-	TRBV4-2	16	TGTGCCAGCAGCCAAGCCGTCGACAGCCGACGAAACACCATATATTTT	CASSQAVDSRRNTIYF
TRBJ2-1	TRBD1	TRBV7-2	15	TGTGCCAGCAGCTTGGGACAGGGGAGCTACAATGAGCAGTTCTTC	CASSLGQGSYNEQFF
TRBJ2-1	-	TRBV6-1	13	TGTGCCAGTGGGGGGTCCTCCTACAATGAGCAGTTCTTC	CASGGSSYNEQFF
TRBJ1-2	-	TRBV5-1	13	TGCGCCAGCACCTATCAGGAAAACTATGGCTACACCTTC	CASTYQENYGYTF
TRBJ1-1	-	TRBV2	13	TGTGCCAGCCACTACCACCCGGACACTGAAGCTTTCTTT	CASHYHPDTEAFF
TRBJ2-7	-	TRBV6-1	15	TGTGCCAGCAGTGGCTCACTACTGCGGTCCTACGAGCAGTACTTC	CASSGSLLRSYEQYF
TRBJ2-2	TRBD2	TRBV7-2	16	TGTGCCAGCAGCTTAATACTAGCGGGAAGGGGCGGGGAGCTGTTTTTT	CASSLILAGRGGELFF
TRBJ2-5	-	TRBV5-1	13	TGCGCCAGCAGCTCACGGTACCAAGAGACCCAGTACTTC	CASSSRYQETQYF
TRBJ2-3	-	TRBV6-1	14	TGTGCCTGCACCGTAGCGGATAGCACAGATACGCAGTATTTT	CACTVADSTDTQYF
TRBJ2-4	TRBD2	TRBV30	14	TGTGCCTGGGGAAGAGCGGGGGGCAAAAACATTCAGTACTTC	CAWGRAGGKNIQYF
TRBJ1-1	TRBD1	TRBV6-5	14	TGTGCCAGCAGAGAAGGACAGGTGGGCACTGAAGCTTTCTTT	CASREGQVGTEAFF
TRBJ2-5	TRBD2	TRBV29-1	16	TGCAGCGTTGAATGGGGGACTAGCAGCACCCAAGAGACCCAGTACTTC	CSVEWGTSSTQETQYF
TRBJ2-1	TRBD2	TRBV7-2	17	TGTGCCAGCAGCCTTCAAAGCGGGGGGGGTCGCTACAATGAGCAGTTCTTC	CASSLQSGGGRYNEQFF
TRBJ1-1	-	TRBV7-7	21	TGTGCTAGCAGCTTACACCACGGGGCGGGGGATAATTCTGAGGAGGACACTGAAGCTTTCTTT	CASSLHHGAGDNSEEDTEAFF